Reported below is one T cell receptor beta chain. This sample is part of a study of blood T cell repertoires in COVID-19. In the study overall: The United States, Italy and Spain were the sources of the acute and convalescent COVID-19 samples. Sources were T cells, B-cell-depleted T cells, or PBMCs; the material itself was cDNA or gDNA.

Trimming removed 3 bases from V and 2 bases from J, with 7 bases in between. This CDR3 is built from 13 residues. Germline lookup yields CDR1 SEHNR and CDR2 FQNEAQ (reference sequence). Original analysis: The assay estimated nucleated cells by amplifying reference gene primers. Repertoires were generated with immunoSEQ multiplex PCR, while TCRdb's copy carries only in-frame clones and drops some. The DNA was the basis for D and trimming; V, J and clone size are from that table. In the table there are about 110,000 clones, around 90% of which are singletons. The sequence derives from a woman aged 25 to 45 with acute or convalescent COVID-19. The material sequenced was peripheral blood. The rearrangement links TRBV7-9 to TRBJ1-1; D perhaps matches TRBD1 (5 bases). CDR3 protein: CASSFDSNTEAFF. The CDR3 region has the DNA TGTGCCAGCAGCTTCGACAGTAACACTGAAGCTTTCTTT.